This TCR beta chain was documented in a study of blood T cell repertoires in COVID-19. Study-level background: Acute and convalescent COVID-19 samples came from the United States, Italy and Spain. From T cells, B-cell-depleted T cells, or PBMCs came the material, which was cDNA or gDNA.

Seattle's enrolled individuals joined amid active infection and were then monitored longitudinally. Per the authors' pipeline: Nucleated cell number was recorded as an estimate derived from reference gene primer amplification. Some clones are missing from TCRdb's copy, which holds only in-frame ones; the method was immunoSEQ multiplex PCR. The V and J calls and the clone size are those of that table, but D and trimming were determined from the DNA. The table lists roughly 49,000 clones, 85% to 95% of them singletons, with approximately 1% in the top ten. After removal of 5 bases from V and 1 base from J, the junction contained 9 bases not matched to a gene. Per germline, CDR1 SGHAT and CDR2 FQNNGV. The CDR3 totals 16 residues.

The source material was peripheral blood. The rearrangement links TRBV11-2 to TRBJ2-3, with TRBD2 identical over 7 bases. This TCR came from a man aged 55 to 70 with COVID-19, enrolled during active disease. The CDR3 DNA follows: TGTGCCAGCAGCGCAGCGGAGCTAGCGGGCACAGATACGCAGTATTTT. Encoded protein: CASSAAELAGTDTQYF.